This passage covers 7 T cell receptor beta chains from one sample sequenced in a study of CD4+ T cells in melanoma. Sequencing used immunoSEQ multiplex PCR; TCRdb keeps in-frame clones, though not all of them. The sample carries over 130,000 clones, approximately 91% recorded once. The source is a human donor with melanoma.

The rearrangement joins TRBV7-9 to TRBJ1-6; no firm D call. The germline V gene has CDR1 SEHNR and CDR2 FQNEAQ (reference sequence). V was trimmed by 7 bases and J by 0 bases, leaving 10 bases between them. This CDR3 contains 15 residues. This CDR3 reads CASTTDVSYNSPLHF. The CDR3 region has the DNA TGTGCCAGCACGACGGACGTCTCCTATAATTCACCCCTCCACTTT.

The CDR3, as DNA: TGTGCCAGCAGTTTTCGACAGGGCGGGTCCTACGAGCAGTACTTC. It specifies CASSFRQGGSYEQYF. V usage is TRBV6-6 and J usage is TRBJ2-7; 7 nucleotides agree with TRBD1. The germline V gene encodes CDR1 MNHNY and CDR2 SVGAGI (reference sequence). The CDR3 sequence is 15 residues long. Trimming at V came to 4 bases and at J to 1 base, leaving 7 bases not matched to a gene.

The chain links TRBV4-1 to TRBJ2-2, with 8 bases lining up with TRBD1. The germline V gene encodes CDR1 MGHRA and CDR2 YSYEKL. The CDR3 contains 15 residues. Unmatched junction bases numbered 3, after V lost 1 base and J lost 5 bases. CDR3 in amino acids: CASSQGQGMTGELFF. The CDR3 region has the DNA TGCGCCAGCAGCCAAGGACAGGGGATGACCGGGGAGCTGTTTTTT.

In nucleotides, the CDR3 is TGTGCCAGCAGCAAAGCTTCTACCGGAGGGGAGCAGTACTTC. As protein: CASSKASTGGEQYF. The V and J genes are TRBV21-1 and TRBJ2-7; the DNA was not compared with TRBD2, the D call given in the table. TRBV21-1 is annotated as a pseudogene. The CDR3 extends over 14 amino acids.

CDR3 in amino acids: CAISGEVNNEQFF. As DNA, the CDR3 is TGTGCCATCAGTGGGGAGGTCAACAATGAGCAGTTCTTC. The V gene is TRBV10-3, the J gene TRBJ2-1, with TRBD2 as a possible D gene (6 bases). The CDR3 contains 13 residues. Germline loops: CDR1 ENHRY, CDR2 SYGVKD. The V gene lost 4 bases and the J gene lost 5 bases, with 9 bases spanning the gap.

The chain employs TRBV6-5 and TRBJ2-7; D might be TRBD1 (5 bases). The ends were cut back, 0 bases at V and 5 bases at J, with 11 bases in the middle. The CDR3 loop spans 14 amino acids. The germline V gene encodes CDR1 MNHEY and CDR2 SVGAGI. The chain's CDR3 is CASSYSAARDEQYF. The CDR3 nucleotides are TGTGCCAGCAGTTACTCCGCTGCCAGGGACGAGCAGTACTTC.

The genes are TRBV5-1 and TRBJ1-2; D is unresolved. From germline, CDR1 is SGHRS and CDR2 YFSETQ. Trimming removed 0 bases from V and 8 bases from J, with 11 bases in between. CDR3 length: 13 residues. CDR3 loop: CASSLEVRVGYTF. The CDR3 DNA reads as TGCGCCAGCAGCTTGGAGGTCCGGGTCGGCTACACCTTC.